Sequencing of this TCR beta chain was carried out in a study of circulating tumor DNA in untreated peripheral T-cell lymphoma (dated by TCRdb to the early 2020s). Here is what the overall study found, with its caveats: Tumor-specific clonotypes were identified in about three quarters of patients, from roughly 90% of baseline tissues and 67% of baseline serum samples.

Tumor-specific TCR clonotypes were identified by sequencing baseline tumor tissue collected before treatment. The study used next-generation sequencing of T-cell receptor sequences to monitor peripheral T-cell lymphoma patients receiving frontline treatment on a trial. Looking up the germline V gene (reference sequence) yields CDR1 LNHDA and CDR2 SQIVND. The CDR3, cysteine through phenylalanine, is 15 amino acids long. The CDR3 DNA has 45 bases and is translated from base 1. The germline V and J ends show losses of 5 bases and 3 bases respectively, and no gene match explains 6 bases of the junction. Library preparation used the immunoSEQ multiplex PCR assay. Entries here come from immuneACCESS through TCRdb and include only in-frame sequences with V and J called. Some clones fail to appear in such tables; in the studies checked, an unresolved V gene covers under half of the shortfall, and the cause of the remainder is unknown. This sample lists roughly 2,300 clones; about two thirds were detected once. Jointly, the top ten make up 55% to 60% of the sample.

With regard to this clone: Which antigen it targets is not known. No per-base quality is available; no much larger clone lies one base away.

The sequence derives from a human donor with peripheral T-cell lymphoma. Recombination connected TRBV19 to TRBJ1-2; 10 central bases correspond to TRBD1. The sample comprised tumor tissue. The encoded CDR3 is CASSPWTGGDYGYTF. The nucleotides are TGTGCCAGTAGTCCATGGACAGGGGGAGACTATGGCTACACCTTC.